One sample yielded the 4 T cell receptor beta chains listed below, sequenced in a study of human T cells and chemical hapten exposure. TCRdb reanalysed the RACE reads using MiXCR and keeps one entry per CDR3 protein. The profile shows about 180,000 distinct CDR3 sequences, around 30% of them singletons. Time point here: pre-sensitization, week 0. Treatment of the sample: therapeutic diphenylcyclopropenone sensitization with weekly scalp DPC. This material consisted of whole blood, taken in connection with sensitization to the hapten diphenylcyclopropenone (DPC). Receptors were obtained from a woman aged 25 to 39 with alopecia areata. Some clones in this sample may be carry-over from other donors' samples.

This clonotype was found a few times. V is TRBV11-2 and J is TRBJ2-1, with D unclear. Trimming pared 7 bases from V and 0 bases from J, leaving 7 bases between. The CDR3 is made up of 13 amino acids. Germline loops: CDR1 SGHAT, CDR2 FQNNGV. In nucleotides, the CDR3 is TGTGCCAGCACCCTTGGCTCCTACAATGAGCAGTTCTTC. It translates to CASTLGSYNEQFF.

The rearrangement links TRBV7-3 to TRBJ2-2, with D possibly TRBD1 on 6 matching bases. The V gene's germline CDR1 is SGHTA and CDR2 FQGTGA. This CDR3 is built from 14 residues. V was trimmed by 5 bases and J by 4 bases, leaving 11 bases between them. The CDR3 nucleotides are TGTGCCAGCAGCCCCAGGGGCCCCACCGGGGAGCTGTTTTTT. Translated: CASSPRGPTGELFF. The whole variable domain, filled in from reference TRBV7-3 and TRBJ2-2, reads GAGVSQTPSNKVTEKGKYVELRCDPISGHTALYWYRQSLGQGPEFLIYFQGTGAADDSGLPNDRFFAVRPEGSVSTLKIQRTERGDSAVYLCASSPRGPTGELFFGEGSRLTVL.

This clonotype was picked up a small number of times. This rearrangement joins TRBV19 to TRBJ2-6, with D unclear. CDR1 and CDR2 from the germline V gene are LNHDA and SQIVND (reference sequence). Trimming removed 2 bases from V and 1 base from J, with 3 bases in between. This CDR3 has 14 amino acids. The CDR3 protein is CASSIQSGANVLTF. CDR3 DNA: TGTGCCAGTAGTATACAATCTGGGGCCAACGTCCTGACTTTC.

The V and J genes are TRBV28 and TRBJ1-2; 10 nucleotides line up with TRBD1. With 5 bases clipped from V and 7 bases from J, the junction kept 13 bases outside the gene matches. Germline V gene sequence: CDR1 MDHEN, CDR2 SYDVKM. The CDR3 totals 16 residues. The CDR3 loop is CASSAPHGQGEGGYTF. The CDR3 bases are TGTGCCAGCAGTGCTCCTCACGGACAGGGGGAGGGTGGCTACACCTTC.